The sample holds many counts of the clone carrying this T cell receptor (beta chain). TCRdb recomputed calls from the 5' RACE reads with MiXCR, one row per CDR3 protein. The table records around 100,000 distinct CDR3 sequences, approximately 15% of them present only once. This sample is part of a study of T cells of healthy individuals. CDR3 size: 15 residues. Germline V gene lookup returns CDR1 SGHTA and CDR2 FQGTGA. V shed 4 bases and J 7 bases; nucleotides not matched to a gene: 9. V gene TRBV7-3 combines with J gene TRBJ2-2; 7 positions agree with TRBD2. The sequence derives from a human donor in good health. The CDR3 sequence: CASSSPLAASGELFF. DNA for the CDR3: TGTGCCAGCAGCTCCCCTCTAGCGGCCAGCGGGGAGCTGTTTTTT.